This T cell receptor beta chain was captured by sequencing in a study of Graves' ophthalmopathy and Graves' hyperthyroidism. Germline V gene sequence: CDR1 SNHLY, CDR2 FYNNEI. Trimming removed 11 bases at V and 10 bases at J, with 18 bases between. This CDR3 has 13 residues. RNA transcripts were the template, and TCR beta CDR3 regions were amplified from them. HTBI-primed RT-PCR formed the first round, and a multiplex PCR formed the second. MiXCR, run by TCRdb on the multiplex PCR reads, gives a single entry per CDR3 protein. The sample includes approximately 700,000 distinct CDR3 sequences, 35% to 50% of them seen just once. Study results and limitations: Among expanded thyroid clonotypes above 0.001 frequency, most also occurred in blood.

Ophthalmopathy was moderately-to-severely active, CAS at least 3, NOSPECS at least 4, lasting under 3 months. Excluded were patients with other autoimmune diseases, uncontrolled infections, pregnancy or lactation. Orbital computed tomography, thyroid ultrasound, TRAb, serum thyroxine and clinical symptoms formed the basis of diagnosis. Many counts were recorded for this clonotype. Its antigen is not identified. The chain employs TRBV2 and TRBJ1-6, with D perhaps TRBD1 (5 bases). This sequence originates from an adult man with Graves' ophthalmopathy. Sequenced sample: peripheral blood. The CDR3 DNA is TGTGCCGGGCGGGGCAGGATTTTGTCACCCCTCCACTTT. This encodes CAGRGRILSPLHF.